This is a list of T cell receptor beta chains from one sample in a study of blood T cell repertoires in COVID-19. Repertoires were generated with immunoSEQ multiplex PCR, while TCRdb's copy carries only in-frame clones and drops some. The repertoire consists of roughly 59,000 clones, with over 75% occurring once and the leading ten covering 8.5% to 10%. The sample was peripheral blood. These receptors were taken from a human donor in a cohort sampled during active COVID-19. The CDR3 runs from the conserved cysteine through the conserved F or W. Fields, in order: clone size, V gene, D gene, J gene, CDR3 protein, CDR3 DNA. The D gene is left open where the match is weak. Clone size is stated in some rows and not others, as once, few, many or a class when expanded.

.	TRBV5-4	.	TRBJ1-2	CASSPQGPYGYTF	TGTGCCAGCAGCCCACAGGGTCCCTATGGCTACACCTTC
.	TRBV5-6	.	TRBJ1-6	CASSLTRAYNSPLHF	TGTGCCAGCAGCTTGACACGGGCCTATAATTCACCCCTCCACTTT
.	TRBV10-1	TRBD1	TRBJ2-7	CASTGGSSYEQYF	TGCGCCAGCACAGGGGGAAGCTCCTACGAGCAGTACTTC
.	TRBV5-1	.	TRBJ2-5	CASSPREQETQYF	TGCGCCAGCAGCCCCCGGGAGCAAGAGACCCAGTACTTC
.	TRBV3-1/TRBV3-2	.	TRBJ1-1	CASSQPGGGQYF	TGTGCCAGCAGCCAGCCCGGCGGGGGCCAATACTTT
.	TRBV4-3	.	TRBJ2-1	CASSQDRSGYYNEQFF	TGCGCCAGCAGCCAAGACAGAAGCGGCTACTACAATGAGCAGTTCTTC
.	TRBV7-2	.	TRBJ1-3	CASSSRREGSGNTIYF	TGTGCCAGCAGCTCGAGGAGGGAGGGCTCTGGAAACACCATATATTTT
once	TRBV5-1	TRBD1	TRBJ1-1	CASSLGDSMNTEAFF	TGCGCCAGCAGCTTGGGGGACAGCATGAACACTGAAGCTTTCTTT
.	TRBV5-1	.	TRBJ2-7	CASKRDNSYEQYF	TGCGCCAGCAAACGGGACAACTCCTACGAGCAGTACTTC
.	TRBV7-2	.	TRBJ2-3	CASSLNIGDTQYF	TGTGCCAGCAGCCTGAATATCGGGGATACGCAGTATTTT
.	TRBV5-1	.	TRBJ2-3	CASSLAAGTDTQYF	TGCGCCAGCAGCTTGGCCGCGGGCACAGATACGCAGTATTTT
medium-sized	TRBV27	.	TRBJ1-5	CASSLSRTASNQPQHF	TGTGCCAGCAGTTTATCTAGGACAGCGAGCAATCAGCCCCAGCATTTT
.	TRBV15	.	TRBJ1-1	CATSSDSVSGAFF	TGTGCCACCAGCAGTGACTCAGTATCTGGGGCTTTCTTT
.	TRBV4-3	.	TRBJ1-2	CASSQARGVLPFGYTF	TGCGCCAGCAGCCAAGCGAGAGGAGTACTACCCTTTGGCTACACCTTC
.	TRBV6-5	TRBD2	TRBJ2-3	CASSYSRLAVTDTQYF	TGTGCCAGCAGTTATTCTCGACTAGCGGTAACAGATACGCAGTATTTT
.	TRBV28	TRBD1	TRBJ1-5	CASSQGGGQIHQPQHF	TGTGCCAGCAGTCAGGGGGGCGGACAGATCCATCAGCCCCAGCATTTT
.	TRBV18	TRBD2	TRBJ2-2	CASSPGGRGTGELFF	TGTGCCAGCTCACCAGGCGGGAGAGGCACCGGGGAGCTGTTTTTT
.	TRBV9	TRBD1	TRBJ2-2	CASSVSPGTGTTGELFF	TGTGCCAGCAGCGTCAGTCCCGGGACAGGGACCACCGGGGAGCTGTTTTTT
.	TRBV5-8	.	TRBJ2-1	CASIGVDASYNEQFF	TGTGCCAGCATCGGGGTCGACGCCTCCTACAATGAGCAGTTCTTC
.	TRBV12-3/TRBV12-4	.	TRBJ1-3	CASSLLGNTIYF	TGTGCCAGCAGTTTATTAGGAAACACCATATATTTT
.	TRBV29-1	TRBD1	TRBJ1-2	CSVAGTDNNYGYTF	TGCAGCGTGGCCGGGACAGATAATAACTATGGCTACACCTTC
.	TRBV19	TRBD1	TRBJ1-4	CASNEQGARFGEKLFF	TGTGCCAGTAATGAACAGGGGGCTCGTTTCGGTGAAAAACTGTTTTTT
.	TRBV11-2	.	TRBJ2-5	CASASVTQYF	TGTGCCAGCGCGTCGGTGACCCAGTACTTC
.	TRBV7-2	TRBD1	TRBJ2-7	CASSFDRAYEQYF	TGTGCCAGCAGCTTCGACAGGGCCTACGAGCAGTACTTC
.	TRBV15	.	TRBJ1-4	CATSRDGGEVTNEKLFF	TGTGCCACCAGCAGAGATGGAGGGGAGGTGACTAATGAAAAACTGTTTTTT
.	TRBV20-1	TRBD1	TRBJ2-1	CSAIDRDNEQFF	TGCAGTGCTATTGACAGGGACAATGAGCAGTTCTTC
.	TRBV6-1	TRBD1	TRBJ2-5	CASSGGHLAPTTGTGETQYF	TGTGCCAGCAGTGGGGGTCACCTGGCACCAACGACAGGGACGGGCGAGACCCAGTACTTC
.	TRBV30	.	TRBJ2-7	CAWRADYEQYF	TGTGCCTGGAGAGCCGACTACGAGCAGTACTTC
.	TRBV19	.	TRBJ2-7	CASSIGYEQYF	TGTGCCAGTAGTATCGGTTACGAGCAGTACTTC
.	TRBV14	TRBD2	TRBJ2-5	CASSQGLAGAGTQYF	TGTGCCAGCAGCCAAGGACTAGCGGGGGCAGGGACCCAGTACTTC
.	TRBV30	TRBD1	TRBJ1-5	CAWSAPGQGYNQPQHF	TGTGCCTGGAGTGCACCCGGACAGGGCTACAATCAGCCCCAGCATTTT
.	TRBV12-3/TRBV12-4	.	TRBJ2-7	CASSFNGYEQYF	TGTGCCAGCAGTTTCAACGGCTACGAGCAGTACTTC
many	TRBV7-2	TRBD1	TRBJ1-2	CASSPRGRGTEVYGYTF	TGTGCCAGCAGCCCGAGGGGGCGCGGGACTGAGGTCTATGGCTACACCTTC
.	TRBV9	TRBD1	TRBJ1-1	CASSERWTGGTEAFF	TGTGCCAGCAGCGAAAGATGGACAGGGGGCACTGAAGCTTTCTTT
few	TRBV6-5	TRBD1	TRBJ1-6	CASGGQGDSPLHF	TGTGCCAGCGGGGGACAGGGTGATTCACCCCTCCACTTT
.	TRBV7-3	.	TRBJ2-5	CASSLSGQGETQYF	TGTGCCAGCAGCTTATCCGGGCAGGGGGAGACCCAGTACTTC
once	TRBV7-6	TRBD1	TRBJ2-7	CASSPDGLDRTYEQYF	TGTGCCAGCAGCCCCGATGGATTGGACAGGACTTACGAGCAGTACTTC
.	TRBV18	TRBD2	TRBJ2-1	CASSPPISGRADNEQFF	TGTGCCAGCTCACCACCGATAAGCGGGAGGGCCGACAATGAGCAGTTCTTC
once	TRBV6-2/TRBV6-3	.	TRBJ2-3	CASSYVGSTDTQYF	TGTGCCAGCAGTTATGTCGGGAGCACAGATACGCAGTATTTT
.	TRBV5-1	TRBD1	TRBJ2-7	CASSLEDRDYEQYF	TGCGCCAGCAGCTTGGAGGACAGGGACTACGAGCAGTACTTC
.	TRBV7-2	TRBD2	TRBJ2-7	CASSSWTSGTYEQYF	TGTGCCAGCAGCTCTTGGACTAGCGGGACATACGAGCAGTACTTC
few	TRBV5-4	TRBD2	TRBJ2-5	CASSSLDWDGRETQYF	TGTGCCAGCAGCTCCCTTGATTGGGACGGGAGGGAGACCCAGTACTTC
few	TRBV27	TRBD2	TRBJ2-5	CASSLSGRETQYF	TGTGCCAGCAGTTTAAGCGGGAGAGAGACCCAGTACTTC
once	TRBV7-2	.	TRBJ1-2	CASSLTRVVDYGYTF	TGTGCCAGCAGCTTAACCAGGGTAGTTGACTATGGCTACACCTTC
once	TRBV12-3/TRBV12-4	TRBD1	TRBJ2-7	CASSGDRVDEQYF	TGTGCCAGCAGTGGGGACAGGGTGGACGAGCAGTACTTC
.	TRBV14	.	TRBJ1-1	CASSRRERENTEAFF	TGTGCCAGCAGCCGGCGGGAGAGGGAGAACACTGAAGCTTTCTTT
.	TRBV7-9	TRBD2	TRBJ2-1	CASSARTSGRTYNEQFF	TGTGCCAGCAGCGCCAGGACTAGCGGGAGGACCTACAATGAGCAGTTCTTC
.	TRBV5-1	TRBD2	TRBJ2-5	CASSLASGKETQYF	TGCGCCAGCAGCTTGGCTAGCGGCAAAGAGACCCAGTACTTC
.	TRBV10-1	TRBD1	TRBJ2-2	CASSEPGQANTGELFF	TGCGCCAGCAGTGAGCCGGGACAGGCTAACACCGGGGAGCTGTTTTTT
.	TRBV19	.	TRBJ2-3	CASSIGRADTQYF	TGTGCCAGTAGTATAGGCCGAGCCGATACGCAGTATTTT
.	TRBV7-9	.	TRBJ2-7	CASSRLIYEQYF	TGTGCCAGCAGCCGACTGATCTACGAGCAGTACTTC
once	TRBV11-3	TRBD1	TRBJ1-1	CASSLGDRGRAFF	TGTGCCAGCAGCTTAGGGGACAGGGGGCGAGCTTTCTTT
.	TRBV4-3	TRBD2	TRBJ2-1	CASSQDLAAYNEQFF	TGCGCCAGCAGCCAAGATCTAGCGGCCTACAATGAGCAGTTCTTC
.	TRBV5-6	.	TRBJ1-1	CASTTGGQRGTEAFF	TGTGCCAGCACGACTGGGGGCCAGCGAGGGACTGAAGCTTTCTTT
.	TRBV18	TRBD1	TRBJ2-2	CASSRTGDTGELFF	TGTGCCAGCTCAAGGACAGGGGACACCGGGGAGCTGTTTTTT
.	TRBV27	.	TRBJ1-4	CASSAVTEKNEKLFF	TGTGCCAGCAGTGCGGTGACAGAAAAGAATGAAAAACTGTTTTTT
.	TRBV6-2/TRBV6-3	TRBD1	TRBJ1-1	CASSSRQGRQQNEAFF	TGTGCCAGCAGTTCCCGACAGGGAAGACAACAGAATGAAGCTTTCTTT
.	TRBV10-2	TRBD1	TRBJ2-7	CASRTTGELYEQYF	TGCGCCAGCAGGACGACAGGGGAACTTTACGAGCAGTACTTC
.	TRBV6-2/TRBV6-3	.	TRBJ2-7	CASSLGLTYEQYF	TGTGCCAGCAGTTTGGGACTGACCTACGAGCAGTACTTC